The TCR beta chain described here comes from a study of shared clonotypes between healthy human individuals. Study summary: Samples came from a couple of female and a few male donors aged 18 to 49.

Some clones are missing from TCRdb's copy, which holds only in-frame ones; the method was immunoSEQ multiplex PCR. The data show roughly 320,000 clones, about nine tenths seen once. As to this clone: What it recognizes is unknown.

The CDR3 runs to 14 residues. From germline, CDR1 is MNHEY and CDR2 SMNVEV (reference sequence). Trimming took off 11 bases at V and 6 bases at J, with 20 bases between the two ends. Study-wide results and limits: Naive subsets tended to show greater estimated richness than memory subsets. All-four-donor shared clonotypes had higher generation probabilities than non-shared clonotypes did.

Sequenced input: memory CD8+ T cells sorted from blood. Indicated subset: CD45RO+ cells pooled with CCR7-negative TemRA cells. The rearrangement links TRBV27 to TRBJ1-5, with D possibly being TRBD1 (6 bases). The TCR was taken from a man aged 18 to 30 in good health. DNA of the CDR3: TGTGCCTCCAATCCACAGGGTGGCGGTCAGCCCCAGCATTTT. It encodes CASNPQGGGQPQHF.